This T cell receptor (beta chain) is drawn from a study of cytotoxic CD8 clonotypes in ibrutinib-treated CLL. About the study: Partial response occurred in around 24 patients and complete response in 2; at median approximately 68 months, about 14 remained remitted and some 12 progressed. Study-level results: Public clonotypes, found uncommonly, either contracted or stayed stable on treatment. Exceeding age-matched healthy donors, baseline clonality also tracked the counts of circulating CD8+ T cells.

Some clones are missing from TCRdb's copy, which holds only in-frame ones; the method was immunoSEQ multiplex PCR. The profile shows roughly 250,000 clones, under 80% of them singletons. With respect to this clone: Its antigen remains unidentified.

Genomic DNA for TCR beta libraries, approximately 2.1 micrograms, came from cryopreserved PBMCs. Germline V gene data show CDR1 as LNHDA and CDR2 as SQIVND (reference sequence). V shed 9 bases and J 4 bases; nucleotides not matched to a gene: 8. The length of the CDR3 is 13 residues. The rearrangement joins TRBV19 to TRBJ2-5; TRBD1 matches 7 bases. Sequencing was performed on PBMCs, taken after 24 months of ibrutinib treatment. This receptor was obtained from a human donor with chronic lymphocytic leukemia. CDR3 DNA: TGTGCCAGCAGGGGGTCCCTAGGAGAGACCCAGTACTTC. Translated: CASRGSLGETQYF.